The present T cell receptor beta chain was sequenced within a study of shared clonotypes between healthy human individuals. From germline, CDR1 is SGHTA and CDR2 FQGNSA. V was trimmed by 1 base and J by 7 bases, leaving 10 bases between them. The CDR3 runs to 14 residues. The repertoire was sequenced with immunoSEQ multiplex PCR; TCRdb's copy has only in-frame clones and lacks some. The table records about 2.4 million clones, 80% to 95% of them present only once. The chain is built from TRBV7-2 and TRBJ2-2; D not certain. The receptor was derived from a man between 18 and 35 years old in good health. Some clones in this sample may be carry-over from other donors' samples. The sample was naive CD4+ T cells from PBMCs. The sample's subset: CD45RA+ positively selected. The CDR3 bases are TGTGCCAGCAGCTTAGTTAAATCGGACGGGGAGCTGTTTTTT. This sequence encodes CASSLVKSDGELFF.